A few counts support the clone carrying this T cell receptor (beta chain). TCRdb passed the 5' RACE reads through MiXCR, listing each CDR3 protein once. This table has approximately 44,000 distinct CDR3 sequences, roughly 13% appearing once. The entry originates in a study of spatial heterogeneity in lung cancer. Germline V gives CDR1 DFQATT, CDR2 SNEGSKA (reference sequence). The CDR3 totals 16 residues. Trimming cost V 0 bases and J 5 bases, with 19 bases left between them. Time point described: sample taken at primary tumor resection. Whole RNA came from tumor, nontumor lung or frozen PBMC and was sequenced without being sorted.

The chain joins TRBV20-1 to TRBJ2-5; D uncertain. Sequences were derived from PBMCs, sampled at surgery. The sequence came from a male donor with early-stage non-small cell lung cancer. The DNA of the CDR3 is TGCAGTGCTAGAGATTGGAAGGTTGTTAAGATTGAGACCCAGTACTTC. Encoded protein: CSARDWKVVKIETQYF.